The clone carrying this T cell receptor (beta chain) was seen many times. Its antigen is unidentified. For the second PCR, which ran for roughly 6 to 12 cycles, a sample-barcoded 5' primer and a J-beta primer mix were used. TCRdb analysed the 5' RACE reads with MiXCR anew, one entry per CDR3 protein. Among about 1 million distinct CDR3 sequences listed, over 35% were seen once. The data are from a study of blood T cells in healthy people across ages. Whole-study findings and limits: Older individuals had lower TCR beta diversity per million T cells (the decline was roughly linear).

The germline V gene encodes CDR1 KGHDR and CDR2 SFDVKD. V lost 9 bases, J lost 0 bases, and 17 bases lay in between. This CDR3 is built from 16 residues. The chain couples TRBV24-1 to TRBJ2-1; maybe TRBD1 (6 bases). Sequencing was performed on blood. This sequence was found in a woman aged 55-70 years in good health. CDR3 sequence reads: CATQGSGVSSYNEQFF. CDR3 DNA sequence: TGTGCCACCCAAGGATCAGGGGTCAGCTCCTACAATGAGCAGTTCTTC.